This T cell receptor beta chain is drawn from a study of blood T cells in healthy people across ages. Healthy Caucasian individuals from Russia aged roughly 6 to 95 served as donors. The authors extracted at least 5 micrograms of total RNA per sample. Alongside a J-beta primer mix, a sample-barcoded 5' primer served in a second PCR lasting roughly 6 to 11 cycles. Every cDNA molecule bore a tag from a template-switch adaptor containing 12 random nucleotides. One entry per CDR3 protein results from TCRdb running MiXCR on the 5' RACE reads. The sample has roughly 860,000 distinct CDR3 sequences, around 62% seen once; the top ten hold roughly 26%. The CDR3 is made up of 15 amino acids. Germline CDR1 SNHLY, CDR2 FYNNEI. The study, taken as a whole, reports: Across the age range, TCR beta diversity per million T cells fell in a roughly linear way.

In regard to this clonotype: Its specificity is not known.

Material for sequencing was blood. The rearrangement joins TRBV2 to TRBJ2-7; 8 bases align to TRBD2. TRBJ2-5 explains the end of the DNA better; the J call may be wrong. This TCR was recovered from a man aged 25 to 40 in good health. Here the CDR3 reads CASSPYRGGSETQYF. Written as DNA, the CDR3 is TGTGCCAGCAGCCCCTATCGGGGGGGCTCAGAGACCCAGTACTTC.